The 19 T cell receptor beta chains presented below share a single source sample, sequenced in a study of T cells in Graves' hyperthyroidism and ophthalmopathy. Regions amplified from RNA transcripts were the TCR beta CDR3 regions. A first-round RT-PCR of the TCR CDR3 used the HTBI primer set. From the multiplex PCR reads, TCRdb called clonotypes with MiXCR, one entry per CDR3 protein. The table shows 500,000 to 600,000 distinct CDR3 sequences, with roughly 50% occurring only once. The sample consisted of peripheral blood or thyroid tissue (not recorded which). The source is a young woman with Graves' hyperthyroidism.

The chain has TRBV11-1 and TRBJ2-3; no firm D call. This CDR3 has 16 residues. Trimming shortened V by 4 bases and J by 5 bases, and 19 bases separated the two germline ends. Germline V gene lookup returns CDR1 SGHAT and CDR2 FQDESV (reference sequence). CDR3 region: CASSSVGGSTLDTQYF. In DNA form, the CDR3 reads TGTGCCAGCAGCTCGGTTGGCGGTTCAACTTTAGATACGCAGTATTTT.

This clonotype has just a few counts. The genes are TRBV6-1 and TRBJ2-7; D uncertain. Germline V gene data show CDR1 as MNHNS and CDR2 as SASEGT. The CDR3 is 8 residues long. The V end was cut by 3 bases, the J end by 9 bases, with 0 bases between. For the CDR3, the DNA is TGTGCCAGCAGTGAGCAGTACTTC. This translates into CASSEQYF.

This clonotype was picked up many times. This chain connects TRBV7-9 to TRBJ1-4; no firm D call. CDR1 and CDR2 (germline): SEHNR, FQNEAQ (reference sequence). The V end lost 5 bases, the J end lost 0 bases, and 10 bases lay between the germline ends. The CDR3 sequence is 15 residues long. In DNA, the CDR3 is TGTGCCAGCAGCCTCAATGATGCAACTAATGAAAAACTGTTTTTT. It codes for CASSLNDATNEKLFF.

The chain couples TRBV7-8 to TRBJ2-5, with 11 nucleotides matching TRBD2. CDR1 is SGHVS, CDR2 FQNEAQ, per germline. The CDR3 contains 15 residues. J gave up 4 bases and V 7 bases, and 8 bases lay outside the gene matches. CDR3 sequence reads: CASILTSGIGETQYF. The CDR3 nucleotides read TGTGCCAGCATCTTGACTAGCGGGATTGGAGAGACCCAGTACTTC.

As for this clonotype: One end of the junction varies from germline; a read error may be responsible. The genes are TRBV20-1 and TRBJ1-1, with D maybe TRBD1 (6 bases). Germline loops: CDR1 DFQATT, CDR2 SNEGSKA (reference sequence). The CDR3 runs to 13 residues. The CDR3, as DNA: TGCGGTGCTCTGGACAGCTTGAACACTGAAGCCTTCTTT. Its protein product is CGALDSLNTEAFF.

This clonotype was seen many times. The chain joins TRBV2 to TRBJ1-1, with D maybe TRBD1 (6 bases). Trimming stripped 7 bases from V and 1 base from J, with 7 bases between. CDR1 and CDR2 (germline): SNHLY, FYNNEI. This CDR3 is built from 12 residues. The DNA of the CDR3 is TGTGCCAGCAACAGGGCGAACACTGAAGCTTTCTTT. It encodes CASNRANTEAFF.

This rearrangement joins TRBV7-2 to TRBJ1-5, with D tentatively TRBD1 (5 bases). The V end was cut by 5 bases, the J end by 16 bases, with 18 bases between. The CDR3 covers 12 residues. Germline V lookup: CDR1 SGHTA, CDR2 FQGNSA. The CDR3 reads CASSSAGGVVHF. The CDR3 DNA is TGTGCCAGCAGCAGCGCGGGAGGGGTAGTACATTTT. The full variable domain, completed using reference TRBV7-2 and TRBJ1-5, is GAGVSQSPSNKVTEKGKDVELRCDPISGHTALYWYRQSLGQGLEFLIYFQGNSAPDKSGLPSDRFSAERTGGSVSTLTIQRTQQEDSAVYLCASSSAGGVVHFGDGTRLSIL.

To note about this clonotype: One junction end does not reproduce the germline sequence, and a read error may be involved. The chain recombines TRBV2 with TRBJ2-6; the match to TRBD1 covers 8 bases. Germline lookup yields CDR1 SNHLY and CDR2 FYNNEI. The CDR3 is 15 residues long. CDR3 coding DNA: TGTGCCGGCAGATCAGGGGGCGCTGGGGCCAACGTCCTGACTTTC. Translated: CAGRSGGAGANVLTF.

J is TRBJ1-4 and V is TRBV29-1; 12 bases align to TRBD1. Germline loops: CDR1 SQVTM, CDR2 ANQGSEA. Losses at the gene ends were 6 bases for V and 8 bases for J; bases not matched to a gene: 10. This CDR3 has 15 amino acids. The CDR3 loop reads CSVAGTGGTGEKLFF. Here the CDR3 DNA reads TGCAGCGTAGCCGGGACAGGGGGCACCGGGGAAAAACTGTTTTTT.

The chain is built from TRBV24-1 and TRBJ1-2; no firm D call. This CDR3 is 14 amino acids long. Germline CDR1 is KGHDR and CDR2 is SFDVKD. Trimming stripped 7 bases from V and 4 bases from J, with 15 bases between. CDR3 sequence reads: CATSVRDNIYGYTF. DNA for the CDR3: TGTGCCACCAGCGTACGCGACAATATCTATGGCTACACCTTC.

The rearrangement joins TRBV20-1 to TRBJ2-7, with 10 bases identical to TRBD2. The germline gives CDR1 DFQATT, CDR2 SNEGSKA (reference sequence). V dropped 3 bases and J dropped 6; count of bases not matched to a gene: 8. CDR3 length equals 14 residues. Written as DNA, the CDR3 is TGCAGTGCTAGTGCTAGCGGGAGAGCGGCCGAGCAGTACTTC. Residues: CSASASGRAAEQYF.

The V gene is TRBV2, the J gene TRBJ2-1; no definite D call. The V gene's germline CDR1 is SNHLY and CDR2 FYNNEI. The ends were cut back, 4 bases at V and 9 bases at J, with 4 bases in the middle. The CDR3 length is 10 residues. DNA of the CDR3: TGTGCCAGCAGTGCTGGTGAGCAGTTCTTC. This codes for CASSAGEQFF.

In its sample, this clonotype was seen many times. The chain recombines TRBV13 with TRBJ2-7, with TRBD2 matching over 10 bases. V lost 5 bases and J lost 5; bases outside the gene matches: 6. The CDR3 spans 14 residues. Germline loops: CDR1 PRHDT, CDR2 FYEKMQ (reference sequence). In nucleotides, the CDR3 is TGTGCCAGCAGCCCGGGACTAGCGTACAACGAGCAGTACTTC. Its protein is CASSPGLAYNEQYF. Full variable domain (outside the CDR3, taken from reference TRBV13 and TRBJ2-7): AAGVIQSPRHLIKEKRETATLKCYPIPRHDTVYWYQQGPGQDPQFLISFYEKMQSDKGSIPDRFSAQQFSDYHSELNMSSLELGDSALYFCASSPGLAYNEQYFGPGTRLTVT.

The chain has TRBV5-8 and TRBJ1-3; TRBD1 aligns across 9 bases. Germline-derived CDR1 and CDR2 are SGHTS and YDEGEE. The CDR3 has 17 residues. V trimming: 5 bases; J trimming: 5 bases; junction bases outside the gene matches: 14. This CDR3 reads CASSYTAGTGYRNTIYF. CDR3 bases: TGTGCCAGCAGTTATACGGCCGGGACAGGGTACCGAAACACCATATATTTT.

The chain is built from TRBV4-2 and TRBJ2-7; TRBD2 is a possible D gene (5 bases). The end of the DNA aligns better with TRBJ2-1, so the J call may be wrong. Germline V gene sequence: CDR1 LGHNA, CDR2 YNFKEQ. CDR3 length equals 16 residues. The CDR3 DNA follows: TGTGCCAGCAGCCAAGGGGTGATAGCGCCCAACAATGAGCAGTTCTTC. It is translated as CASSQGVIAPNNEQFF.

This clonotype was detected ten times or more. The gene calls are TRBV9 and TRBJ1-6; D is uncertain. This CDR3 has 16 residues. CDR1 SGDLS and CDR2 YYNGEE come from the germline V gene. V dropped 3 bases and J dropped 2 bases, with 12 bases sitting between them. The CDR3: CASSGEEGAYNSPLHF. In DNA, the CDR3 is TGTGCCAGCAGCGGAGAGGAGGGAGCCTATAATTCACCCCTCCACTTT.

Ten or more counts support this clonotype. A read error may account for a junction end that differs from germline. The gene calls are TRBV2 and TRBJ2-7; TRBD1 or TRBD2 may be the D gene (5 bases each). Germline assignment: CDR1 SNHLY and CDR2 FYNNEI. The CDR3 extends over 15 amino acids. CDR3 nucleotide sequence: TGTGCCAGCAGTGAGGTGCAGGGAAACGACTACGAGCAGTGCTTC. This encodes CASSEVQGNDYEQCF.

The chain couples TRBV7-2 to TRBJ2-1, with 7 bases that match TRBD2. V was pared by 5 bases and J by 7 bases, with 8 bases of the junction left unmatched. The CDR3 contains 14 residues. Germline-derived CDR1 and CDR2 are SGHTA and FQGNSA. The DNA for the CDR3 is TGTGCCAGCAGCCTACGACCGCGGGGGAATGAGCAGTTCTTC. Translating gives CASSLRPRGNEQFF. Full variable domain (rest looked up from reference TRBV7-2 and TRBJ2-1): GAGVSQSPSNKVTEKGKDVELRCDPISGHTALYWYRQSLGQGLEFLIYFQGNSAPDKSGLPSDRFSAERTGGSVSTLTIQRTQQEDSAVYLCASSLRPRGNEQFFGPGTRLTVL.

This sequence joins TRBV6-2 or TRBV6-3 and TRBJ2-7; D is possibly TRBD1 (6 bases). The germline CDR1 and CDR2 sequences are MNHEY and SVGEGT. The CDR3 is 17 residues long. V was pared by 5 bases and J by 9 bases, with 29 bases between. CDR3 residues: CASSPILGHRTYTAQYF. DNA for the CDR3: TGTGCCAGCAGTCCTATACTGGGACATCGGACTTATACGGCGCAGTACTTC.